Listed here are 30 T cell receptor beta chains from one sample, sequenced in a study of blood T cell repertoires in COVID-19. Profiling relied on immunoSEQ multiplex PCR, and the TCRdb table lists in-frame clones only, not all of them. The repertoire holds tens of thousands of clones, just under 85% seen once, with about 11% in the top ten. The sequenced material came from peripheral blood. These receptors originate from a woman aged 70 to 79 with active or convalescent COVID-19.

The CDR3 DNA reads as TGTGCCAGCAATCTACAGGGACCAGTTAATGAGCAGTTCTTC. Its protein product is CASNLQGPVNEQFF. This chain joins TRBV6-5 and TRBJ2-1, with D possibly matching TRBD1 (6 bases). CDR1 is MNHEY, CDR2 SVGAGI, per germline. CDR3 length: 14 amino acids. V gave up 7 bases and J gave up 7 bases, with 17 bases separating them.

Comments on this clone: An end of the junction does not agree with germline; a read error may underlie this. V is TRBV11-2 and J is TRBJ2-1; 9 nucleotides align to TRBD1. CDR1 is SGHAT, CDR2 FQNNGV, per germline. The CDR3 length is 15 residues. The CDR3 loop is CASSLDRGAYNEQFF. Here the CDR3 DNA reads TGTGCCAGCAGCCTAGACAGGGGGGCCTACAATGAGCAGTTCTTC.

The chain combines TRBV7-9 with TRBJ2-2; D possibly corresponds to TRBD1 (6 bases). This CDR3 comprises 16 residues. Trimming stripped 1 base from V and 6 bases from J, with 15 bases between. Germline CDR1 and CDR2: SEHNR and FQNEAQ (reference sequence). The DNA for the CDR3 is TGTGCCAGCAGCTTAGTGGGGGCTCGGGGTCCCGGGGAGCTGTTTTTT. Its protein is CASSLVGARGPGELFF.

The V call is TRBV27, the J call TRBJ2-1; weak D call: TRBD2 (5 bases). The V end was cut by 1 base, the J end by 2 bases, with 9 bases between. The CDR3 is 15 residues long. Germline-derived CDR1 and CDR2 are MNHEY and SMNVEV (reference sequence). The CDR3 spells CASSLWRGPYNEQFF. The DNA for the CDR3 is TGTGCCAGCAGTTTATGGCGCGGGCCCTACAATGAGCAGTTCTTC.

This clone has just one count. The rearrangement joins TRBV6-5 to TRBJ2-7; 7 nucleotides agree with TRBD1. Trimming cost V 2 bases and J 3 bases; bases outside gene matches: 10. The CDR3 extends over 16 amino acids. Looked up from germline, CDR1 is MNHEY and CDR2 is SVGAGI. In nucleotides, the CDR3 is TGTGCCAGCAGTTACGGGTCCCGACAGGGACACTACGAGCAGTACTTC. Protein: CASSYGSRQGHYEQYF.

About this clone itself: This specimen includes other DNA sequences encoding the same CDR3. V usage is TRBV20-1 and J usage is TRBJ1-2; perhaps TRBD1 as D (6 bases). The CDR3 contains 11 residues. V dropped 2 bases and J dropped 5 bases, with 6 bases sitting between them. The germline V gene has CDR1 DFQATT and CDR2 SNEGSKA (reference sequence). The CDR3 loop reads CSARQGYGYTF. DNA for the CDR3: TGCAGTGCTAGACAGGGGTATGGCTACACCTTC.

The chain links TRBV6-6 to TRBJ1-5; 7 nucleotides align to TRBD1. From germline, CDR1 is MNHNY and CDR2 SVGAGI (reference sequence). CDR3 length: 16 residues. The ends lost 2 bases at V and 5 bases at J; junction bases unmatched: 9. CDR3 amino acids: CASSYPGDSTDQPQHF. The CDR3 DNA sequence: TGTGCCAGCAGTTACCCGGGGGACAGCACGGATCAGCCCCAGCATTTT.

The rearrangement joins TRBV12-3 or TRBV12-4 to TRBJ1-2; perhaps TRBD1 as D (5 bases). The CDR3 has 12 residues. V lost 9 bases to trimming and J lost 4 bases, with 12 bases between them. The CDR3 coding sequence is TGTGCCAGTTCCCGGGGGATCTATGGCTACACCTTC. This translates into CASSRGIYGYTF.

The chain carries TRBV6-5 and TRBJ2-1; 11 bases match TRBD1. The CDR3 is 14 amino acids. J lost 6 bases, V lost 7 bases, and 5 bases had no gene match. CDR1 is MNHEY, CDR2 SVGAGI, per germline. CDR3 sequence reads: CASIGTGGINEQFF. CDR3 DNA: TGTGCCAGCATTGGGACAGGGGGTATCAATGAGCAGTTCTTC.

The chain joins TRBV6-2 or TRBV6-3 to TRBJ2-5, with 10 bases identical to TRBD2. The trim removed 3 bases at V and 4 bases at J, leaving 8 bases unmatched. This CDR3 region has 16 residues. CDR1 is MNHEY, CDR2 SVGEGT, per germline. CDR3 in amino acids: CASSYSLAGVGETQYF. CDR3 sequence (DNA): TGTGCCAGCAGTTATTCCCTAGCGGGGGTAGGAGAGACCCAGTACTTC.

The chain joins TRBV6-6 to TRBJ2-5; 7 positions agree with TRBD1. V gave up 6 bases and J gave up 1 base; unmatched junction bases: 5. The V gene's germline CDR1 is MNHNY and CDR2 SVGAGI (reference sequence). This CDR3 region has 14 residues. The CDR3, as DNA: TGTGCCAGCAGCCCCCGGGACAGCCAAGAGACCCAGTACTTC. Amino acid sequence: CASSPRDSQETQYF.

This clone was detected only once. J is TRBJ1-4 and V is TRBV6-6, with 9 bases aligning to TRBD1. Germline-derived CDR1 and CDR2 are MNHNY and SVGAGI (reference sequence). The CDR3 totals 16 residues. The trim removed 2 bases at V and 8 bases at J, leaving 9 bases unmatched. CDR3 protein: CASSYPGTGRGEKLFF. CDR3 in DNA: TGTGCCAGCAGTTACCCCGGGACAGGGAGAGGGGAAAAACTGTTTTTT.

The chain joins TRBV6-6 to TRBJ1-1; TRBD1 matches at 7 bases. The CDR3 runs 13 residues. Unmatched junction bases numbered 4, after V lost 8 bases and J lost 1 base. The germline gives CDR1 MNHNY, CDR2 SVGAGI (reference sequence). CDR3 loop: CASAGQPNTEAFF. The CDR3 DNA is TGTGCCAGCGCGGGACAGCCGAACACTGAAGCTTTCTTT.

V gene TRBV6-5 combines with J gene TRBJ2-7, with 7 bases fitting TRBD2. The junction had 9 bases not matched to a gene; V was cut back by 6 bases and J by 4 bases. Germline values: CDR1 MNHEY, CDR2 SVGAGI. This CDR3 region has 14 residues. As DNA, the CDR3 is TGTGCCAGCAGCCAAGGGACTATACAATACGAGCAGTACTTC. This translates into CASSQGTIQYEQYF.

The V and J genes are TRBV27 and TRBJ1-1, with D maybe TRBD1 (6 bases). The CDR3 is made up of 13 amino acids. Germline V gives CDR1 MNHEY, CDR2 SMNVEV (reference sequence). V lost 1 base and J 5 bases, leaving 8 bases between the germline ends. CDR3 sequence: CASSLWQGTEAFF. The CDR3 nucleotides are TGTGCCAGCAGTTTATGGCAGGGGACTGAAGCTTTCTTT.

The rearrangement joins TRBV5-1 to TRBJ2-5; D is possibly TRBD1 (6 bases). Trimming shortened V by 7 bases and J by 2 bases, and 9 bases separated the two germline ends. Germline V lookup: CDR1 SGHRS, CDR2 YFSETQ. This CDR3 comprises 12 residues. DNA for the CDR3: TGCGCCAGCGCAAGGGGGCAAGAGACCCAGTACTTC. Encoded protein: CASARGQETQYF.

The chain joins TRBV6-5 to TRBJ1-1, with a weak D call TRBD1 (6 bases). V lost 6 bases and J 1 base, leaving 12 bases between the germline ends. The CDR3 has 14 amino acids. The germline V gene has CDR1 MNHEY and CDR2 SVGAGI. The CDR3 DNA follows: TGTGCCAGCAGCTCGGGACATAGGAACACTGAAGCTTTCTTT. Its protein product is CASSSGHRNTEAFF.

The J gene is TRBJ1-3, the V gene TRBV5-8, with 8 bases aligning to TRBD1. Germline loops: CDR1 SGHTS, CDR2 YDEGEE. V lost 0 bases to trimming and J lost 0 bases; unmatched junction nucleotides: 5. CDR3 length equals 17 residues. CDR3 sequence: CASSLEGQASSGNTIYF. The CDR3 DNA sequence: TGTGCCAGCAGCTTGGAGGGACAGGCCTCCTCTGGAAACACCATATATTTT.

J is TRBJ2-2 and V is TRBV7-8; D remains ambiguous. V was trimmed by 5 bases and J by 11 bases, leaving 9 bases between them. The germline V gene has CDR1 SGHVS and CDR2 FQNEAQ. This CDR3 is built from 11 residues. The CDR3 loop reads CASSPRQELFF. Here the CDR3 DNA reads TGTGCCAGCAGCCCCAGACAAGAGCTGTTTTTT.

CDR3 bases: TGTGCCAGTAGTTCAGGGGAGGGTCACACTGAAGCTTTCTTT. This gives the protein CASSSGEGHTEAFF. This chain connects TRBV19 to TRBJ1-1; D possibly corresponds to TRBD1 (6 bases). The CDR3 is 14 amino acids. Trimming took 5 bases from V and 3 from J, leaving 13 bases between them. In germline, CDR1 is LNHDA, CDR2 SQIVND (reference sequence).

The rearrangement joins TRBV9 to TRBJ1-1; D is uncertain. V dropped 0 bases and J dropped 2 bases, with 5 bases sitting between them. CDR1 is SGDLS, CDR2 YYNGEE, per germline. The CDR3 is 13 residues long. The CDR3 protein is CASSVDRNTEAFF. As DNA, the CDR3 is TGTGCCAGCAGCGTAGACAGAAACACTGAAGCTTTCTTT.

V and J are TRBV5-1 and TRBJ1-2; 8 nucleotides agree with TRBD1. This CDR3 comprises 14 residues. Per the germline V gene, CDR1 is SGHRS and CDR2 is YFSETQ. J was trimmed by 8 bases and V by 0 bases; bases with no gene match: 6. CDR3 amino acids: CASSLETGGVGYTF. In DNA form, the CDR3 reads TGCGCCAGCAGCTTGGAAACAGGGGGGGTCGGCTACACCTTC.

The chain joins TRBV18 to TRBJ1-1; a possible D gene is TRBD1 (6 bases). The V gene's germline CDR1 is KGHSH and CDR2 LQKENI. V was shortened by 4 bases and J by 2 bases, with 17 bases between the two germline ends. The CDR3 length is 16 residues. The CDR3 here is CASSQINRAANTEAFF. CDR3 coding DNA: TGTGCCAGCTCACAAATTAACAGGGCCGCAAACACTGAAGCTTTCTTT.

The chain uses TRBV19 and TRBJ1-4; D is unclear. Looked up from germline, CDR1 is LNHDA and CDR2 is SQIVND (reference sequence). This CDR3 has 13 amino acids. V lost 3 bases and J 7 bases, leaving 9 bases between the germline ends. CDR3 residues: CASSMNSGEKLFF. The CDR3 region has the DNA TGTGCCAGTAGTATGAATTCCGGTGAAAAACTGTTTTTT.

In nucleotides, the CDR3 is TGTGCCAGCGGGCTTCCGGGACAGGGAACCCACAATGAGCAGTTCTTC. This sequence encodes CASGLPGQGTHNEQFF. V is TRBV21-1 and J is TRBJ2-1; the table's TRBD1 call for D was not verified on the DNA. TRBV21-1 is a pseudogene locus. The CDR3 runs 16 residues.

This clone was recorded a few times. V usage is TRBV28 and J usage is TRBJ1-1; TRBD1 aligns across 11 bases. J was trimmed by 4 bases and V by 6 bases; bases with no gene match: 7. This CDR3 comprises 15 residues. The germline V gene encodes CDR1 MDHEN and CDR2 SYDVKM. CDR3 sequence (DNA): TGTGCCAGCAGCCGGGACAGGGGGGGCGGCACTGAAGCTTTCTTT. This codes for CASSRDRGGGTEAFF.

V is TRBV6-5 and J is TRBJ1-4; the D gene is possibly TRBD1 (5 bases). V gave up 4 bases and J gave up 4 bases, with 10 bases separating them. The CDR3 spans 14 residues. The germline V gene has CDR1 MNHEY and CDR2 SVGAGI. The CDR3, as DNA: TGTGCCAGCAGTTGGGGCGGGATTAATGAAAAACTGTTTTTT. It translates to CASSWGGINEKLFF.

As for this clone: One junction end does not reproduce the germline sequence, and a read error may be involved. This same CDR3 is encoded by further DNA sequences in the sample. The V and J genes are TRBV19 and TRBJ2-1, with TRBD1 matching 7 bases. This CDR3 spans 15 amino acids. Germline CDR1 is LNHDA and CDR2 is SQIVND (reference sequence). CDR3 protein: CASSKREGASNEQFF. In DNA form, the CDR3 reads TGTGCTAGTAGTAAAAGAGAGGGGGCTTCTAATGAGCAGTTCTTC.

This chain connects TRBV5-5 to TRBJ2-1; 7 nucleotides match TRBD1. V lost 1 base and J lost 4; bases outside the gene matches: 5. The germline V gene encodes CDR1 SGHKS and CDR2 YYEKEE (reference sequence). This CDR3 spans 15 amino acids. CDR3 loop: CASSLRDRPYNEQFF. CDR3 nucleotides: TGTGCCAGCAGCTTGAGGGACAGACCATACAATGAGCAGTTCTTC.

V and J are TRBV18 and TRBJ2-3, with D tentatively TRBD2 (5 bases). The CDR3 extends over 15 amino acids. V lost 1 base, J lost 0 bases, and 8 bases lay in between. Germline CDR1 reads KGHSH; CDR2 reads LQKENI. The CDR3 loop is CASSPRSGSTDTQYF. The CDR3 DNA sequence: TGTGCCAGCTCACCACGATCGGGGAGCACAGATACGCAGTATTTT.